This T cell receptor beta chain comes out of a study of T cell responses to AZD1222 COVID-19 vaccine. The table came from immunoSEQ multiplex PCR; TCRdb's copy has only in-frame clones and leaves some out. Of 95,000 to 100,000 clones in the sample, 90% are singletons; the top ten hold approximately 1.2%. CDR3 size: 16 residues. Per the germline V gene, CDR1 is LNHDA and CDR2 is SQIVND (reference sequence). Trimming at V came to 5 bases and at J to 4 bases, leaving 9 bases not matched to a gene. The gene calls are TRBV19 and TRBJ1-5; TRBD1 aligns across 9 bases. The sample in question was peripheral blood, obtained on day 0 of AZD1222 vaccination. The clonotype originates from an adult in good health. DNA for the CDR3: TGTGCCAGTAGTTCTTCCCGGGACAGGGAAAATCAGCCCCAGCATTTT. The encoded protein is CASSSSRDRENQPQHF.